Here is one TCR beta chain with its context. Antigen: not known. The data were obtained in a study of T-cell reconstitution after alpha-beta-depleted transplantation in children. Findings and caveats of the study: From surviving recipient T cells and thymic progenitors came the high day-60 TCRbeta diversity observed in some patients.

The TCRbeta library was prepared with unique molecular identifiers. TCRdb re-called the PCR reads through MiXCR, storing one row per CDR3 protein. The profile covers around 960,000 distinct CDR3 sequences, with 25% to 30% appearing a single time and under 30% taken by the ten largest. The CDR3 has 15 amino acids. The chain employs TRBV21-1 and TRBJ2-7. TRBV21-1 is an annotated pseudogene. This TCR came from a boy under two years old who had a stem cell transplant for SCID, so the T cells may come from the graft donor. The sequencing used PBMCs, mostly from graft donor cells, collected 360 days after TCRalphabeta/CD19-depleted stem cell transplant. Here the CDR3 DNA reads TGTGCCAGCAGCAAAGTTACGAGGGGTTCCTACGAGCAGTACTTC. As protein: CASSKVTRGSYEQYF.